This section outlines one T cell receptor beta chain sequence together with its context. These data come from a study of CD8 T cells in acute hepatitis C reinfection. Stated time point: naive CD8 control sorted from an acute-time-point sample. Acute primary HCV infection: positive HCV RNA or antibody test after negative test within 24 weeks. TCRdb keeps only in-frame clones here, not all; method: immunoSEQ multiplex PCR. The data hold more than 35,000 clones, with about 83% observed a single time. The sample taken for sequencing was naive CD8+ T cells from PBMCs. The sequence was collected from a man under 40 with chronic hepatitis C.

CDR3 nucleotides: TGTGCCAGCAGCTTAAGGATGGGACAGGTCTTTGAAGAGACCCAGTACTTC. It codes for CASSLRMGQVFEETQYF. This chain joins TRBV11-3 and TRBJ2-5; 8 positions agree with TRBD1. Germline-derived CDR1 and CDR2 are SGHNT and YENEEA. The CDR3 loop spans 17 amino acids. Losses at the gene ends were 2 bases for V and 3 bases for J; bases not matched to a gene: 11.